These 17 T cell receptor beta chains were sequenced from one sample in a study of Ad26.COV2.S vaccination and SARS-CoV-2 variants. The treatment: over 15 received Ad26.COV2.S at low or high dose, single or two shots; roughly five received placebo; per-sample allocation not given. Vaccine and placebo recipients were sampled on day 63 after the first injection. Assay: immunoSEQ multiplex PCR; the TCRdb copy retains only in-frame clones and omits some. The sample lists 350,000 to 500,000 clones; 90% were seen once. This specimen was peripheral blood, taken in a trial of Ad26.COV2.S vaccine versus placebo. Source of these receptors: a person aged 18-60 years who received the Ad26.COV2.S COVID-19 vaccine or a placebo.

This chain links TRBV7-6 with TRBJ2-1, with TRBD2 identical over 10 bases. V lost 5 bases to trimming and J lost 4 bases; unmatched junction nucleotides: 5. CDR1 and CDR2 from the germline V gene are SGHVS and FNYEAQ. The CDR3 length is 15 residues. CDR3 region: CASSVPSGSYNEQFF. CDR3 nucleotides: TGTGCCAGCAGCGTCCCTAGCGGGAGTTACAATGAGCAGTTCTTC.

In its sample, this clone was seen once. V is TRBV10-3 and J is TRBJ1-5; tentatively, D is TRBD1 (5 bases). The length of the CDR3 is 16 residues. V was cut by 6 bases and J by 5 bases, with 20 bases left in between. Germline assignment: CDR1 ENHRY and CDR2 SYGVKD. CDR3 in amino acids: CAISGAGDGLHQPQHF. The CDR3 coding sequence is TGTGCCATCAGCGGGGCAGGCGACGGACTTCATCAGCCCCAGCATTTT.

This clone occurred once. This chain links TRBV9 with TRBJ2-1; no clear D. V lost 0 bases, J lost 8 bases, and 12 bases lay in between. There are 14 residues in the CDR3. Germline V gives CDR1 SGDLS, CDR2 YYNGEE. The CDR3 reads CASSVGGTFDEQFF. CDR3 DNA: TGTGCCAGCAGCGTAGGCGGAACTTTCGATGAGCAGTTCTTC.

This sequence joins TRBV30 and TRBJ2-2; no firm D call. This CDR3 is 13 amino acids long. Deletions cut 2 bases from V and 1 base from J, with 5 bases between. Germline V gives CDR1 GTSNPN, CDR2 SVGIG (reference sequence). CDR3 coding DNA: TGTGCCTGGAGTCTCTGGAACACCGGGGAGCTGTTTTTT. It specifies CAWSLWNTGELFF.

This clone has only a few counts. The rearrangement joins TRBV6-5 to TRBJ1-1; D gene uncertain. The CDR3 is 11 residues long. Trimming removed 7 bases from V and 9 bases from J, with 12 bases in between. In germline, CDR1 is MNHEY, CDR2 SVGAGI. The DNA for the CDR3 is TGTGCCAGCATCTACGGATCTAAAGCTTTCTTT. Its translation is CASIYGSKAFF.

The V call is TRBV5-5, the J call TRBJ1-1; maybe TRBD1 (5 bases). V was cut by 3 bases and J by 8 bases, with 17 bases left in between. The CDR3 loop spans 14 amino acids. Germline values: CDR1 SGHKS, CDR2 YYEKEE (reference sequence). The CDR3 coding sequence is TGTGCCAGCAGCTGGACCACAGGTTTTGTAGAAGCTTTCTTT. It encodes CASSWTTGFVEAFF.

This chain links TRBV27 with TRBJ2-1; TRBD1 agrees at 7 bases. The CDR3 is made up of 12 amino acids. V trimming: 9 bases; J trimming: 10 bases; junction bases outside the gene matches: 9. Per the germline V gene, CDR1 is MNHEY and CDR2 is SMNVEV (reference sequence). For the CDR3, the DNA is TGTGCCAGTATGACAGGGACCAAGGAGCAGTTCTTC. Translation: CASMTGTKEQFF.

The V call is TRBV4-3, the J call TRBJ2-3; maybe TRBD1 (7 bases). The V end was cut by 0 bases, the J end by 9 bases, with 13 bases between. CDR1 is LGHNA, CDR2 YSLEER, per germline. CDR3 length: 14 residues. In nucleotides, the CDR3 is TGCGCCAGCAGCCAAGAACTGGCAGGGGGGACGCAGTATTTT. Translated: CASSQELAGGTQYF.

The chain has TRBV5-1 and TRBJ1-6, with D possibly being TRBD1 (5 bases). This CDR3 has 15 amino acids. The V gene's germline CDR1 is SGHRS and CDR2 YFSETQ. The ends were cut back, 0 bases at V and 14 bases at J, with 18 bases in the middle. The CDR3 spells CASSLEQVPGLALHF. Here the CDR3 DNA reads TGCGCCAGCAGCTTGGAACAGGTTCCCGGTTTGGCCCTCCACTTT.

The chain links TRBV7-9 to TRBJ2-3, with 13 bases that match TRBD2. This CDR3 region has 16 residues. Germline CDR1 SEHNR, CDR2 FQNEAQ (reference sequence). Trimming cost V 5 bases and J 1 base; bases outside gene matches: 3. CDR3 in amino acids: CASSKGLAGGTDTQYF. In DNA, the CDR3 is TGTGCCAGCAGCAAAGGACTAGCGGGAGGCACAGATACGCAGTATTTT.

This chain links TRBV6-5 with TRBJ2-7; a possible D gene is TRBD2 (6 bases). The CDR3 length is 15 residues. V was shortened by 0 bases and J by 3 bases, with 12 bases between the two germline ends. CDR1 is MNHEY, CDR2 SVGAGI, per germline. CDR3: CASSYSTGGRYEQYF. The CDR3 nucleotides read TGTGCCAGCAGTTACTCCACCGGGGGTCGCTACGAGCAGTACTTC.

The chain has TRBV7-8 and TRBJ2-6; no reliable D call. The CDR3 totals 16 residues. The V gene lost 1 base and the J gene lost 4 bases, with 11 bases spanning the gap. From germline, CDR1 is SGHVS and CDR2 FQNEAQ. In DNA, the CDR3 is TGTGCCAGCAGCTTAGTGGTTCCGGAAGGGGCCAACGTCCTGACTTTC. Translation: CASSLVVPEGANVLTF.

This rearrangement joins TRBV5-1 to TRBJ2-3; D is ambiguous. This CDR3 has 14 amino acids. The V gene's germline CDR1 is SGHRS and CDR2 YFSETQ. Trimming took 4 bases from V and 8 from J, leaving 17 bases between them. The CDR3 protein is CASSTTRGDVTQYF. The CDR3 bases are TGCGCCAGCAGCACCACCAGAGGTGACGTTACGCAGTATTTT.

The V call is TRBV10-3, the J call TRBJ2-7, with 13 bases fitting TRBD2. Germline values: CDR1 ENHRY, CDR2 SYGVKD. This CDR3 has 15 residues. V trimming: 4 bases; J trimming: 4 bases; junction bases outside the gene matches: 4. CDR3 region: CAISGWTSGGYEQYF. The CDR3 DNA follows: TGTGCCATCAGTGGCTGGACTAGCGGGGGTTACGAGCAGTACTTC.

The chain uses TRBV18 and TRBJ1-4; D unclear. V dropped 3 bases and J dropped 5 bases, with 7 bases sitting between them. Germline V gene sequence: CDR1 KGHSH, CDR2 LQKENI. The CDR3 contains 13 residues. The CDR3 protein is CASSPQRNEKLFF. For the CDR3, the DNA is TGTGCCAGCTCACCCCAGCGGAATGAAAAACTGTTTTTT. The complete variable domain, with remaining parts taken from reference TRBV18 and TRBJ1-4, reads NAGVMQNPRHLVRRRGQEARLRCSPMKGHSHVYWYRQLPEEGLKFMVYLQKENIIDESGMPKERFSAEFPKEGPSILRIQQVVRGDSAAYFCASSPQRNEKLFFGSGTQLSVL.

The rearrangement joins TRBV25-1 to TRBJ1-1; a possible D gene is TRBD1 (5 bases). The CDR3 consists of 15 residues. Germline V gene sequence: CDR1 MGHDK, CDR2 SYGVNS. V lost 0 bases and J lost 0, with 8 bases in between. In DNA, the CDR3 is TGTGCCAGCAGTGAATATGACAGAATGAACACTGAAGCTTTCTTT. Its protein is CASSEYDRMNTEAFF.

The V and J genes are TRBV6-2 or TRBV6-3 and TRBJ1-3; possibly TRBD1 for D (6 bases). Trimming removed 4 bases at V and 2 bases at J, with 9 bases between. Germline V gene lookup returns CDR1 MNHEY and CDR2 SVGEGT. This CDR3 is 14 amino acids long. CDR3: CASSSWTAGNTIYF. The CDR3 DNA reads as TGTGCCAGCAGTTCCTGGACAGCTGGAAACACCATATATTTT.